The T cell receptor (beta chain) described here comes from a study of control samples from healthy donors and cancer patients. The data were produced by immunoSEQ multiplex PCR, yet TCRdb's version contains in-frame clones alone and is incomplete. The sample records hundreds of thousands of clones, roughly 90% being singletons. The CDR3 sequence is 15 residues long. Germline values: CDR1 SGHRS, CDR2 YFSETQ. Losses at the gene ends were 3 bases for V and 4 bases for J; bases not matched to a gene: 3. The sequence was collected from a man aged 35 to 55 with head and neck cancer. The V gene is TRBV5-1, the J gene TRBJ2-2, with 10 bases that match TRBD2. The specimen sequenced was PBMCs. Here the CDR3 DNA reads TGCGCCAGCAGCTCTAGCGGGGGCTTCACCGGGGAGCTGTTTTTT. Translation gives CASSSSGGFTGELFF.